This TCR beta chain was captured in a study of blood T cell repertoires in COVID-19. About the research overall: Acute and convalescent COVID-19 specimens originated in the United States, Italy and Spain.

Between the trimmed V and J ends, which lost 3 bases and 4 bases, there was a span of 13 bases. The CDR3 extends over 14 amino acids. Germline values: CDR1 SGDLS, CDR2 YYNGEE. Some clones are missing from TCRdb's copy, which holds only in-frame ones; the method was immunoSEQ multiplex PCR. Among about 100,000 clones, 70% to 80% were seen once, and the ten largest hold 24%. This chain joins TRBV9 and TRBJ1-1, with a possible D match to TRBD1 (5 bases). The sample taken for sequencing was peripheral blood. The clonotype originates from a human donor in a cohort sampled during active COVID-19. In nucleotides, the CDR3 is TGTGCCAGCAGCGCGTCACAGGTAACCACTGAAGCTTTCTTT. Its protein is CASSASQVTTEAFF.